This T cell receptor (beta chain) was profiled in a study of CXCR3-negative and CXCR3-positive naive CD8 T cells (dated by TCRdb to between 2018 and 2021). For the wider study: In total, about 135 million TRB reads were obtained, corresponding to roughly 1.5 +/- 0.3 million reads per library. The diversity and physicochemical repertoire analyses included 11 donors pooled from two independent experiments. For the TRBV-TRBJ cluster analysis, the naive subsets came from 5 donors, while the memory cells came from 3 donors. What the study reported, not specific to this receptor: Because surface CD5, which has been linked to self-reactivity in mice, was comparable between naive subsets, TCR interaction strength was also inferred from TRB CDR3 physicochemical properties. Naive CXCR3-negative and CXCR3-positive cells from the same donor showed similar TRBV-TRBJ usage, whereas memory cells showed distinct patterns. Freshly isolated PBMCs were used for most assays because CXCR3 expression partially decreased after cryopreservation. Both naive subsets had comparably high repertoire diversity, while memory CD8+ T cells had much lower repertoire diversity. TRB CDR3s from CXCR3-positive naive cells showed higher hydrophobicity (lower Kidera factor 4), lower energy, and higher strength and volume indices than CXCR3-negative naive cells.

Instrument used: NextSeq 550. The Human TCR Profiling Kit (MiLaboratory) was used to make UMI-labeled 5' RACE TRB cDNA libraries. cDNA synthesis used the entire amount of extracted RNA, and PCR amplification then used the entire amount of cDNA produced. The libraries were made side by side, with each library going through the same number of PCR cycles. The published analysis was carried out like this. With a requirement of at least two reads per UMI, MIGEC and MiXCR extracted about 50,000 +/- 10,000 unique UMI-labeled TRB cDNA molecules per library. On average, each library contained approximately 40,000 +/- 10,000 functional in-frame TRB CDR3 nucleotide clonotypes without stop codons. After each sample was downsampled to 5000 UMI-labeled TRB molecules, VDJtools was used to calculate diversity metrics such as normalized Shannon-Wiener and Chao1. For the central five CDR3 residues, VDJtools calculated physicochemical properties weighted by clonotype size, namely interaction energy, strength, volume and Kidera factor 4. Each CDR3 protein sequence appears as one entry after TCRdb reprocessed the reads, and no DNA is included. None of the V and J calls come from the authors' own analysis; TCRdb made them. The table for this sample shows 100,000 to 150,000 distinct CDR3 sequences. The top ten clones comprise about 0.61% of the sample.

To note about this clonotype: What antigen it recognizes has not been identified.

For every CD8+ T cell subset, about 300,000 cells were flow-sorted straight into RLT lysis buffer, and each subset was sorted in triplicate. Naive CD8+ T cells were defined stringently as CD45RO-CCR7+CD27+CD95- to exclude memory contaminants. Peripheral blood mononuclear cells were isolated from buffy coats using standard density gradient centrifugation. Naive CXCR3-negative and CXCR3-positive CD8+ T cells were flow-sorted on a FACSAria III. Total RNA was extracted from sorted cells with an RNeasy Mini Kit. The CDR3 spans 11 residues, from the cysteine through the phenylalanine. The record lacks a DNA sequence. Sequences WSHSY (CDR1) and SAAADI (CDR2) are obtained from the germline V gene.

The receptor chain draws on TRBV10-2 and TRBJ2-5. This TCR was sampled from a human donor in good health. Some clones in this sample may be carry-over from other donors' samples. The sequenced material came from naive CXCR3+ CD8+ T cells from blood. The cell subset or site label corresponds to: CD45RO-CCR7+CD27+CD95- naive CD8+ T cells expressing CXCR3 (TNR3+). The CDR3 region: CASSDRETQYF.